Listed here are 7 T cell receptor beta chains from one sample, sequenced in a study of Ad26.COV2.S vaccination and SARS-CoV-2 variants. Treatment denoted: 19 received Ad26.COV2.S at low or high dose, single or two shots; five or six received placebo; per-sample allocation not given. Collection of samples fell on day 63 after the first vaccine or placebo injection. TCRdb's table, derived via immunoSEQ multiplex PCR, lists solely in-frame clones and lacks some. The sample shows some 320,000 clones, around 83% of them seen only once. The sample was peripheral blood, taken in a trial of Ad26.COV2.S vaccine versus placebo. These TCRs come from a person between 18 and 65 years old who received the Ad26.COV2.S COVID-19 vaccine or a placebo.

The sample holds a few counts of this clone. V gene TRBV7-2 combines with J gene TRBJ1-2, with D hard to call. Germline CDR1 is SGHTA and CDR2 is FQGNSA. The CDR3 covers 17 residues. Trimming removed 2 bases at V and 4 bases at J, with 20 bases between. The CDR3 loop is CASSLYKGPLPSYGYTF. The CDR3 nucleotides read TGTGCCAGCAGCTTATATAAAGGGCCCCTCCCCTCCTATGGCTACACCTTC.

The J gene is TRBJ2-3, the V gene TRBV19, with D unresolved. Germline-derived CDR1 and CDR2 are LNHDA and SQIVND (reference sequence). V was clipped by 5 bases and J by 2 bases, with 11 bases between them. The CDR3 length is 14 residues. CDR3 coding DNA: TGTGCCAGTAGTCGGCAGGATATCACAGATACGCAGTATTTT. This codes for CASSRQDITDTQYF.

The chain carries TRBV19 and TRBJ1-5, with D unclear. The germline CDR1 and CDR2 sequences are LNHDA and SQIVND (reference sequence). The germline V and J ends were trimmed by 4 bases and 0 bases, with 10 bases remaining between them. CDR3 length: 15 residues. The CDR3, as DNA: TGTGCCAGTAGTAACTCCCGCAATAGCAATCAGCCCCAGCATTTT. It specifies CASSNSRNSNQPQHF.

The chain recombines TRBV2 with TRBJ1-6; D ambiguous. Trimming removed 9 bases from V and 7 bases from J, with 13 bases in between. Germline-derived CDR1 and CDR2 are SNHLY and FYNNEI. The CDR3 has 13 amino acids. The CDR3 DNA sequence: TGTGCCAGTCACGGGCAGCCAAATTCACCCCTCCACTTT. Translating it yields CASHGQPNSPLHF.

This chain uses TRBV5-1 with TRBJ1-6; maybe TRBD1 (6 bases). The CDR3 runs 14 residues. Trimming took 5 bases from V and 10 from J, leaving 16 bases between them. The V gene's germline CDR1 is SGHRS and CDR2 YFSETQ. The CDR3 DNA reads as TGCGCCAGCAGACCCGGACAGACCTCCTCACCCCTCCACTTT. It codes for CASRPGQTSSPLHF.

This clone was found a few times. The V and J genes are TRBV9 and TRBJ2-7; 9 bases are a match to TRBD2. Germline V gene sequence: CDR1 SGDLS, CDR2 YYNGEE. After removal of 3 bases from V and 0 bases from J, the junction contained 7 bases not matched to a gene. The CDR3 runs 16 residues. CDR3 amino acids: CASSEGASGASYEQYF. DNA of the CDR3: TGTGCCAGCAGCGAGGGAGCTAGCGGGGCCTCCTACGAGCAGTACTTC.

CDR3: CASSISTGQGYGYTF. The CDR3 DNA reads as TGTGCCAGCAGCATCAGTACGGGACAGGGATATGGCTACACCTTC. The chain has TRBV7-9 and TRBJ1-2, with TRBD1 matching over 9 bases. The CDR3 totals 15 residues. CDR1 and CDR2 from the germline V gene are SEHNR and FQNEAQ (reference sequence). V was clipped by 5 bases and J by 5 bases; unmatched bases: 9.